This is a list of T cell receptor beta chains from one sample in a study of T cells after yellow fever vaccination. TCRdb independently ran MiXCR on the 5' RACE reads; one entry per CDR3 protein. The table lists a few hundred thousand distinct CDR3 sequences, around 3.9% of them singletons. Sequences were derived from PBMCs, sampled on the day of the yellow fever booster vaccination. The origin of the receptors is a man aged 18-30 years who received the YFV17D yellow fever vaccine. The CDR3 runs from the conserved cysteine through the conserved F or W. The D gene is left open where the match is weak. Clone size is given for some rows only: seen once, a few or many times, or a class if the clone is expanded.

size	V	J	D	CDR3	DNA
.	TRBV5-1	TRBJ2-1	.	CASSLVGAGNGEQFF	TGCGCCAGCAGCTTGGTTGGCGCAGGGAACGGTGAGCAGTTCTTC
many	TRBV6-5	TRBJ2-5	.	CASSPLGGQRETQYF	TGTGCCAGCAGTCCTCTGGGGGGGCAGAGGGAGACCCAGTACTTC
few	TRBV6-6	TRBJ2-1	TRBD2	CASSPGLAEYNEQFF	TGTGCCAGCAGCCCCGGACTAGCGGAATACAATGAGCAGTTCTTC
many	TRBV4-3	TRBJ2-1	.	CASSQDESAFEQFF	TGCGCCAGCAGCCAAGATGAATCCGCCTTCGAGCAGTTCTTC
.	TRBV7-2	TRBJ2-3	.	CASSLVQGNVGTDTQYF	TGTGCCAGCAGCTTAGTTCAGGGGAATGTAGGCACAGATACGCAGTATTTT
many	TRBV5-1	TRBJ1-5	TRBD1	CASSSSGTADQPQHF	TGCGCCAGCAGCTCATCCGGGACAGCCGATCAGCCCCAGCATTTT
.	TRBV6-5	TRBJ2-1	.	CASRGSYLSSYNEQFF	TGTGCCAGCCGAGGGAGTTACCTAAGCTCCTACAATGAGCAGTTCTTC
many	TRBV20-1	TRBJ2-5	.	CSARVSGSVETQYF	TGCAGTGCTAGAGTGTCAGGGTCGGTAGAGACCCAGTACTTC
few	TRBV11-2	TRBJ2-3	.	CASSLRKDPSTDTQYF	TGTGCCAGCAGCTTAAGGAAGGATCCTAGCACAGATACGCAGTATTTT
.	TRBV4-1	TRBJ1-1	.	CASSHLGVGTEAFF	TGCGCCAGCAGCCATTTGGGGGTAGGAACTGAAGCTTTCTTT
many	TRBV29-1	TRBJ2-4	.	CSVGPGPLAKNIQYF	TGCAGCGTTGGACCGGGCCCCCTAGCCAAAAACATTCAGTACTTC
many	TRBV3-1	TRBJ1-4	.	CASSQKGSEKLFF	TGTGCCAGCAGCCAAAAAGGGAGTGAAAAACTGTTTTTT
many	TRBV5-1	TRBJ2-1	TRBD2	CASSPPTSGGAEEQFF	TGCGCCAGCAGCCCGCCTACTAGCGGGGGGGCAGAGGAGCAGTTCTTC
many	TRBV19	TRBJ2-1	TRBD2	CATEAGVSSYNEQFF	TGTGCCACTGAGGCGGGGGTTAGCTCCTACAATGAGCAGTTCTTC
.	TRBV29-1	TRBJ2-7	.	CSVWLDPYEQYF	TGCAGCGTCTGGTTGGACCCCTACGAGCAGTACTTC
many	TRBV4-3	TRBJ2-1	.	CASSQDGRVGYNEQFF	TGCGCCAGCAGCCAAGACGGCCGAGTAGGCTACAATGAGCAGTTCTTC
.	TRBV20-1	TRBJ1-4	.	CSAERGPGEKLFF	TGCAGTGCTGAGCGGGGGCCGGGTGAAAAACTGTTTTTT
.	TRBV7-2	TRBJ2-1	.	CASSRTGFDNEQFF	TGTGCCAGCAGCCGAACAGGGTTCGACAATGAGCAGTTCTTC
.	TRBV2	TRBJ2-7	.	CASSGGSYEQYF	TGTGCCAGCAGTGGAGGGTCCTACGAGCAGTACTTC
.	TRBV12-3/TRBV12-4	TRBJ2-3	.	CASRPGLATDTQYF	TGTGCCAGCAGGCCGGGACTCGCTACAGATACGCAGTATTTT
.	TRBV20-1	TRBJ1-5	.	CSAREHGNQPQHF	TGCAGTGCTAGAGAACACGGCAATCAGCCCCAGCATTTT
.	TRBV6-2/TRBV6-3	TRBJ1-1	.	CASSPPAWMNTEAFF	TGTGCCAGCAGCCCTCCCGCCTGGATGAACACTGAAGCTTTCTTT
.	TRBV18	TRBJ2-3	TRBD1	CASSPRTGGRTDTQYF	TGTGCCAGCTCACCACGCACAGGGGGACGAACAGATACGCAGTATTTT
many	TRBV3-1	TRBJ2-7	TRBD2	CASSQRAGAPYEQYF	TGTGCCAGCAGCCAACGAGCGGGGGCCCCCTACGAGCAGTACTTC
few	TRBV19	TRBJ2-7	.	CASSWLPTYEQYF	TGTGCCAGTAGTTGGTTGCCGACCTACGAGCAGTACTTC
few	TRBV5-4	TRBJ2-3	.	CASSIWGADSAQYF	TGTGCCAGCAGCATTTGGGGAGCCGACTCAGCGCAGTATTTT
many	TRBV7-2	TRBJ2-3	.	CASSLATASTDTQYF	TGTGCCAGCAGCTTAGCAACCGCTAGCACAGATACGCAGTATTTT
many	TRBV7-2	TRBJ2-3	TRBD2	CASSLGLAGRDTQYF	TGTGCCAGCAGCTTAGGACTAGCGGGGAGGGATACGCAGTATTTT
.	TRBV24-1	TRBJ1-2	.	CATWTIVDGYTF	TGTGCCACCTGGACAATTGTGGATGGCTACACCTTC
many	TRBV20-1	TRBJ2-7	TRBD1	CSAKAGTGASYEQYF	TGCAGTGCAAAGGCCGGGACAGGGGCCTCCTACGAGCAGTACTTC
many	TRBV12-3/TRBV12-4	TRBJ2-6	.	CASSPGAGANVLTF	TGCGCCAGCAGCCCGGGAGCTGGGGCCAACGTCCTGACTTTC
many	TRBV6-2/TRBV6-3	TRBJ1-1	.	CASSYTSLTGNTEAFF	TGTGCCAGCAGTTACACAAGCCTGACAGGTAACACTGAAGCTTTCTTT
.	TRBV6-2/TRBV6-3	TRBJ2-3	.	CASSYSSGTQYF	TGTGCCAGCAGTTACTCATCCGGCACGCAGTATTTT
.	TRBV14	TRBJ2-3	TRBD1	CASSQRTGHTDTQYF	TGTGCCAGCAGCCAACGGACAGGACACACAGATACGCAGTATTTT
many	TRBV20-1	TRBJ1-6	.	CSAYAQSGAERAPLHF	TGCAGTGCATACGCCCAGAGTGGGGCCGAGAGGGCACCCCTCCACTTT
many	TRBV5-1	TRBJ2-7	TRBD1	CASSSVDRGDGQYF	TGCGCCAGCAGCTCCGTCGACAGGGGAGACGGGCAGTACTTC
.	TRBV18	TRBJ2-7	TRBD1	CASSPPGQGVRDEQYF	TGTGCCAGCTCACCTCCGGGACAGGGAGTTAGAGACGAGCAGTACTTC
many	TRBV5-1	TRBJ2-1	.	CASSLDDRRNEQFF	TGCGCCAGCAGCTTGGATGACAGAAGGAATGAGCAGTTCTTC
many	TRBV19	TRBJ2-3	.	CASSMEEDTQYF	TGTGCCAGTAGTATGGAAGAAGATACGCAGTATTTT
few	TRBV6-5	TRBJ1-6	.	CASSTVGAHSPLHF	TGTGCCAGCAGTACCGTGGGGGCTCATTCACCCCTCCACTTT
few	TRBV7-2	TRBJ1-6	.	CASSLGGGDNSPLHF	TGTGCCAGCAGCTTAGGGGGTGGGGATAATTCACCCCTCCACTTT
many	TRBV20-1	TRBJ1-3	.	CSARDGVGGNTIYF	TGCAGTGCTAGAGATGGGGTGGGAGGAAACACCATATATTTT
many	TRBV5-6	TRBJ2-3	.	CASTLEGRTQYF	TGTGCCAGCACCCTGGAGGGGAGAACGCAGTATTTT
many	TRBV11-2	TRBJ2-5	TRBD1	CASSWGQGEETQYF	TGTGCCAGCAGCTGGGGACAGGGGGAAGAGACCCAGTACTTC
.	TRBV5-8	TRBJ2-3	.	CASSLAGSGTDTQYF	TGTGCCAGCAGCTTGGCTGGGTCGGGTACAGATACGCAGTATTTT
few	TRBV5-1	TRBJ2-1	TRBD1	CASSSYRGYEQFF	TGCGCCAGCAGCTCGTACAGGGGCTATGAGCAGTTCTTC
.	TRBV7-9	TRBJ2-1	TRBD1	CASSHPDGQASLPEQFF	TGTGCCAGCAGTCACCCCGACGGACAGGCCTCTTTACCTGAGCAGTTCTTC
many	TRBV6-6	TRBJ2-4	.	CATSSPIFQAKNIQYF	TGTGCCACCAGTTCGCCTATATTTCAAGCCAAAAACATTCAGTACTTC
many	TRBV5-1	TRBJ2-5	.	CASSFAGQETQYF	TGCGCCAGCAGCTTCGCGGGGCAAGAGACCCAGTACTTC
.	TRBV9	TRBJ2-2	TRBD2	CASSVAGRGTGELFF	TGTGCCAGCAGCGTAGCTGGGCGGGGGACCGGGGAGCTGTTTTTT
many	TRBV2	TRBJ2-1	TRBD2	CASTVAGIYNEQFF	TGTGCCAGCACGGTAGCGGGGATTTACAATGAGCAGTTCTTC